The 20 T cell receptor beta chains listed next were all sequenced from one sample in a study of blood T cells in healthy people across ages. Using a J-beta primer mix together with a sample-barcoded 5' primer, a second PCR was run for about 7 to 12 cycles. TCRdb used MiXCR to reprocess the 5' RACE reads, holding one entry per CDR3 protein. In the table there are roughly 800,000 distinct CDR3 sequences, about 36% of which are singletons. Sequencing was carried out using blood. The receptors shown here come from a man aged 18 to 29 in good health.

The chain is built from TRBV7-9 and TRBJ1-6, with 7 bases matching TRBD1. This CDR3 comprises 13 residues. In germline, CDR1 is SEHNR, CDR2 FQNEAQ (reference sequence). V lost 5 bases to trimming and J lost 7 bases; unmatched junction nucleotides: 2. The CDR3 DNA follows: TGTGCCAGCAGCGACAGGGTAAATTCACCCCTCCACTTT. Residues: CASSDRVNSPLHF.

This clonotype was found many times. CDR3 in DNA: TGTGCCAGCAGTTTTTTGGGTGAAGAGACCCAGTACTTC. Its protein is CASSFLGEETQYF. This sequence joins TRBV12-3 or TRBV12-4 and TRBJ2-5, with D hard to call. The germline V and J ends were trimmed by 3 bases and 3 bases, with 8 bases remaining between them. The CDR3 runs to 13 residues.

As for this clonotype: This may arise from a read error, as a much more abundant clone is one base away. The chain links TRBV7-3 to TRBJ2-7, with D tentatively TRBD2 (7 bases). This CDR3 has 14 residues. V was pared by 2 bases and J by 7 bases, with 15 bases between. In germline, CDR1 is SGHTA, CDR2 FQGTGA. Written as DNA, the CDR3 is TGTGCCAGCAGCTTAGCGGGGGCCGGGAATGAGCAGTACTTC. It yields the protein CASSLAGAGNEQYF.

The chain has TRBV4-3 and TRBJ2-1; no definite D call. V lost 0 bases, J lost 5 bases, and 20 bases lay in between. Germline V gives CDR1 LGHNA, CDR2 YSLEER. The CDR3 spans 18 residues. The CDR3 DNA reads as TGCGCCAGCAGCCAAGAAGGGTTCCTGGACCTGACCAACAATGAGCAGTTCTTC. Translation: CASSQEGFLDLTNNEQFF.

This clonotype showed up just a few times. This chain uses TRBV7-2 with TRBJ1-2; D is unresolved. V was clipped by 3 bases and J by 3 bases, with 11 bases between them. From germline, CDR1 is SGHTA and CDR2 FQGNSA. The CDR3 extends over 14 amino acids. In DNA, the CDR3 is TGTGCCAGCAGCTTCCGCAGAGATGACTATGGCTACACCTTC. This sequence encodes CASSFRRDDYGYTF.

This clonotype was recorded only once. This chain links TRBV27 with TRBJ2-1, with D maybe TRBD2 (6 bases). V lost 6 bases to trimming and J lost 4 bases, with 16 bases between them. The germline V gene encodes CDR1 MNHEY and CDR2 SMNVEV (reference sequence). The CDR3 contains 15 residues. CDR3 residues: CASSTAGPWYNEQFF. The CDR3 DNA follows: TGTGCCAGCAGCACCGCGGGACCATGGTACAATGAGCAGTTCTTC.

This clonotype has ten or more counts. This chain links TRBV20-1 with TRBJ1-6; D possibly corresponds to TRBD1 (6 bases). Germline V lookup: CDR1 DFQATT, CDR2 SNEGSKA (reference sequence). This CDR3 spans 15 amino acids. Trimming took off 4 bases at V and 9 bases at J, with 19 bases between the two ends. DNA of the CDR3: TGCAGTGCTACCTACACAGGGAATGTTGGTTCACCCCTCCACTTT. As protein: CSATYTGNVGSPLHF.

The chain has TRBV5-1 and TRBJ1-1; D possibly corresponds to TRBD1 (6 bases). The CDR3 loop spans 16 amino acids. CDR1 and CDR2 (germline): SGHRS, YFSETQ. V was cut by 2 bases and J by 1 base, with 15 bases left in between. CDR3 bases: TGCGCCAGCAGCTTCCAGGACAGATCCCCGAACACTGAAGCTTTCTTT. Amino acid sequence: CASSFQDRSPNTEAFF.

J is TRBJ2-6 and V is TRBV20-1; no definite D call. Per the germline V gene, CDR1 is DFQATT and CDR2 is SNEGSKA (reference sequence). CDR3 length: 14 amino acids. Deletions cut 3 bases from V and 2 bases from J, with 8 bases between. Written as DNA, the CDR3 is TGCAGTGCTAGCGCGGTTACTGGGGCCAACGTCCTGACTTTC. Translation: CSASAVTGANVLTF.

This chain uses TRBV6-2 or TRBV6-3 with TRBJ1-1; D remains unclear. The CDR3 runs 11 residues. Germline lookup yields CDR1 MNHEY and CDR2 SVGEGT. V lost 3 bases to trimming and J lost 6 bases, with 5 bases between them. CDR3 protein: CASSYDAEAFF. DNA for the CDR3: TGTGCCAGCAGTTATGACGCTGAAGCTTTCTTT.

Concerning this clonotype: Relative to the germline gene, one junction end is altered; a read error may explain this. The chain employs TRBV12-3 or TRBV12-4 and TRBJ2-3; 10 positions match TRBD1. The CDR3 totals 16 residues. The CDR3 nucleotides are TGTGCCAGCAGCCCGGGAGGGACAGGGGTTGCAGATGCGCAGTATTTT. This codes for CASSPGGTGVADAQYF.

The V gene is TRBV7-2, the J gene TRBJ1-6; D is uncertain. This CDR3 has 15 residues. Between the trimmed V and J ends, which lost 2 bases and 6 bases, there was a span of 11 bases. Germline lookup yields CDR1 SGHTA and CDR2 FQGNSA. The CDR3 here is CASSLISGINSPLHF. The CDR3 region has the DNA TGTGCCAGCAGCTTAATATCGGGGATTAATTCACCCCTCCACTTT.

This sequence joins TRBV5-6 and TRBJ1-2, with 9 positions matching TRBD1. CDR3 length equals 12 residues. J was trimmed by 5 bases and V by 7 bases; bases with no gene match: 3. The germline V gene has CDR1 SGHDT and CDR2 YYEEEE. The CDR3, as DNA: TGTGCCAGCCAGACAGGGGGGTATGGCTACACCTTC. Amino acids: CASQTGGYGYTF.

This rearrangement joins TRBV9 to TRBJ1-5; D may be TRBD1 (5 bases). Germline loops: CDR1 SGDLS, CDR2 YYNGEE. The CDR3 is 14 amino acids. V was clipped by 0 bases and J by 7 bases, with 11 bases between them. The CDR3 reads CASSVEGFGQPQHF. Written as DNA, the CDR3 is TGTGCCAGCAGCGTAGAGGGGTTCGGCCAGCCCCAGCATTTT.

The V gene is TRBV20-1, the J gene TRBJ2-1, with 8 bases matching TRBD2. The CDR3 length is 15 residues. V was pared by 5 bases and J by 3 bases, with 9 bases of the junction left unmatched. Germline V lookup: CDR1 DFQATT, CDR2 SNEGSKA (reference sequence). As DNA, the CDR3 is TGCAGTGCTTCTGAGTGGGCGGGGGGCTACAATGAGCAGTTCTTC. Its translation: CSASEWAGGYNEQFF.

The chain recombines TRBV13 with TRBJ1-1, with D possibly TRBD1 on 5 matching bases. This CDR3 has 16 residues. CDR1 is PRHDT, CDR2 FYEKMQ, per germline (reference sequence). The ends were cut back, 5 bases at V and 1 base at J, with 17 bases in the middle. The CDR3, as DNA: TGTGCCAGCAGCCCACCCCCCGCGGGGCGGAACACTGAAGCTTTCTTT. This translates into CASSPPPAGRNTEAFF.

A single count supports this clonotype. The chain couples TRBV10-3 to TRBJ1-5; unclear D gene. This CDR3 has 16 residues. CDR1 is ENHRY and CDR2 is SYGVKD in the germline V gene. V was pared by 10 bases and J by 2 bases, with 21 bases between. CDR3 residues: CATSREVDQGNQPQHF. CDR3 nucleotides: TGTGCCACCAGCCGTGAGGTGGATCAGGGCAATCAGCCCCAGCATTTT.

This clonotype has a handful of counts. The CDR3 DNA reads as TGTGCCAGCAGCTTCGGATTGAGGGGCGATGAGCAGTTCTTC. Its translation is CASSFGLRGDEQFF. This sequence joins TRBV7-2 and TRBJ2-1; tentatively, D is TRBD1 or TRBD2 (5 bases each). Germline V gene data show CDR1 as SGHTA and CDR2 as FQGNSA. CDR3 length equals 14 residues. The ends were cut back, 3 bases at V and 8 bases at J, with 14 bases in the middle.

V usage is TRBV29-1 and J usage is TRBJ2-5; possibly TRBD1 for D (6 bases). CDR3 size: 11 residues. CDR1 is SQVTM, CDR2 ANQGSEA, per germline. The CDR3 bases are TGCGGTTGGCAGGGGCAAGAGACCCAGTACTTC. Translation: CGWQGQETQYF.

This clonotype has only a few counts. The chain recombines TRBV20-1 with TRBJ2-3; no clear D gene. Trimming cost V 2 bases and J 0 bases, with 9 bases left between them. CDR1 and CDR2 from the germline V gene are DFQATT and SNEGSKA (reference sequence). The CDR3 spans 14 residues. CDR3 region: CSARSYLSTDTQYF. For the CDR3, the DNA is TGCAGTGCTAGATCTTACCTTAGCACAGATACGCAGTATTTT.